The 2 T cell receptor beta chains reported below all come from one sample, sequenced in a study of CD8+CD57+ T cells in acquired aplastic anemia. Template material for TCR beta VDJ and CDR3 profiling consisted of genomic DNA. TCRdb reanalysed the reads using MiXCR and keeps one entry per CDR3 protein. The repertoire consists of approximately 98,000 distinct CDR3 sequences, with around 49% occurring once and the leading ten covering around 32%. Sequencing input: sorted CD4+, CD8+, or CD8+CD57+ T cells (not recorded which) from PBMCs. The receptors come from a human donor in good health, serving as a control.

This clonotype was counted a few times. The chain has TRBV18 and TRBJ1-3; TRBD1 is a possible D gene (6 bases). The V gene lost 4 bases and the J gene lost 0 bases, with 13 bases spanning the gap. The germline gives CDR1 KGHSH, CDR2 LQKENI. This CDR3 contains 16 residues. The CDR3 bases are TGTGCCAGCTCACATTCCGGACAGAGCTCTGGAAACACCATATATTTT. Protein product: CASSHSGQSSGNTIYF.

The chain carries TRBV25-1 and TRBJ1-1; D is perhaps TRBD1 (5 bases). Germline CDR1 reads MGHDK; CDR2 reads SYGVNS. The germline V and J ends were trimmed by 9 bases and 0 bases, with 11 bases remaining between them. The CDR3 sequence is 13 residues long. CDR3 residues: CASVRVMNTEAFF. DNA of the CDR3: TGTGCCAGTGTCAGGGTTATGAACACTGAAGCTTTCTTT.